The rows below give T cell receptor beta chains drawn from one sample of a study of beta chain features in type 1 diabetes. Clones were read by immunoSEQ multiplex PCR, and TCRdb kept only the in-frame ones, dropping some. The table has a few hundred thousand clones, 8% to 10% seen once. The sequenced sample consisted of central memory CD4+ T cells from blood. These receptors all come from a man between 25 and 39 years old with type 1 diabetes. CDR3s include the opening cysteine and the closing phenylalanine or tryptophan. D genes are given only for firm matches. Rows give clone size only sometimes, using once, few, many, or a class for an expanded clone.

D,J,size,V,DNA,CDR3
-,TRBJ1-4,-,TRBV2,TGTGCCAGCAGTCGAGCAGGGGTGCCTAATGAAAAACTGTTTTTT,CASSRAGVPNEKLFF
-,TRBJ2-1,-,TRBV27,TGTGCCAGCAGTTTCGTACGGTCCTACAATGAGCAGTTCTTC,CASSFVRSYNEQFF
-,TRBJ1-5,few,TRBV28,TGTGCCAGCAGTTCCCTGACAGTAAATCAGCCCCAGCATTTT,CASSSLTVNQPQHF
-,TRBJ2-1,-,TRBV9,TGTGCCAGCAGCGAGACCGACAGAATATACAATGAGCAGTTCTTC,CASSETDRIYNEQFF
-,TRBJ2-3,few,TRBV10-1,TGCGCCAGCAGTGAGATCGGCGTGAGCGCAGATACGCAGTATTTT,CASSEIGVSADTQYF
-,TRBJ2-5,few,TRBV30,TGTGCCTGGAGTGGGGGCCTCGGAGAGACCCAGTACTTC,CAWSGGLGETQYF
-,TRBJ2-5,few,TRBV10-3,TGTGCCAGCAGTCTAGACTCGTACCAAGAGACCCAGTACTTC,CASSLDSYQETQYF
-,TRBJ1-4,many,TRBV28,TGTGCCAGCGCGTCCCAGGGGAATTTTGGAAAACTGTTTTTT,CASASQGNFGKLFF
-,TRBJ2-1,few,TRBV18,TGTGCCAGCTCACCACCCCTGGGGAGCTCCTACAATGAGCAGTTCTTC,CASSPPLGSSYNEQFF
-,TRBJ2-5,-,TRBV11-3,TGTGCCAGCGCCCGCGGGTACCAAGAGACCCAGTACTTC,CASARGYQETQYF
-,TRBJ2-7,few,TRBV4-3,TGCGCCAGCAGCCAAGATGTGGCAGGGAATCGGTACGAGCAGTACTTC,CASSQDVAGNRYEQYF
-,TRBJ2-2,few,TRBV27,TGTGCCAGCAGTTTTTGGGACGGAGGCTACCCCGGGGAGCTGTTTTTT,CASSFWDGGYPGELFF
-,TRBJ1-1,-,TRBV11-2,TGTGCCAGCAGCTTAGTCGTGAACACTGAAGCTTTCTTT,CASSLVVNTEAFF
-,TRBJ1-1,-,TRBV6-4,TGTGCCAGCAGCCACCGGGACGGCGAAGCTTTCTTT,CASSHRDGEAFF
TRBD1,TRBJ2-3,few,TRBV11-2,TGTGCCAGCGGACAGGGACGCACAGATACGCAGTATTTT,CASGQGRTDTQYF
-,TRBJ1-1,-,TRBV6-6,TGTGCCAGCAGTTACTCGAGGACCGGGGACACTGAAGCTTTCTTT,CASSYSRTGDTEAFF
TRBD2,TRBJ2-1,-,TRBV7-8,TGTGCCAGCAGCCTCGGAGGGACTAGCGGGAGTTATGAGCAGTTCTTC,CASSLGGTSGSYEQFF
-,TRBJ2-1,-,TRBV11-3,TGTGCCAGCAGCAGACCCGGGACCCCTCGGAATGAGCAGTTCTTC,CASSRPGTPRNEQFF
TRBD1,TRBJ1-1,-,TRBV10-3,TGTGCCATCAGTCGGACAGGGATGAACACTGAAGCTTTCTTT,CAISRTGMNTEAFF
TRBD2,TRBJ2-7,few,TRBV19,TGTGCCAGTTCACCCGGACTAGCGGGATGGGTAGGCGAGCAGTACTTC,CASSPGLAGWVGEQYF
-,TRBJ2-3,-,TRBV5-6,TGTGCCAGCAGCTCTAGTCGAGCGGGAGATACGCAGTATTTT,CASSSSRAGDTQYF
TRBD1,TRBJ2-5,-,TRBV7-9,TGTGCCAGCAGCCCAGCCCAGGGGGCTCAGACCCAGTACTTC,CASSPAQGAQTQYF
TRBD1,TRBJ2-7,few,TRBV6-5,TGTGCCAGCAGCTATTCCAGGCAGGGGGCCTACGAGCAGTACTTC,CASSYSRQGAYEQYF
TRBD1,TRBJ1-1,-,TRBV7-2,TGTGCCAGCAGCTGGGGGACAGGGAACACTGAAGCTTTCTTT,CASSWGTGNTEAFF
TRBD1,TRBJ2-5,-,TRBV18,TGTGCCAGCTCACCGGGACAGCTCCAAGAGACCCAGTACTTC,CASSPGQLQETQYF
-,TRBJ2-3,-,TRBV6-6,TGTGCCAGCAAACGAGGAACGTTCACAGATACGCAGTATTTT,CASKRGTFTDTQYF
TRBD2,TRBJ2-7,-,TRBV7-8,TGTGCCAGCAGCTTCCCTAGCGGGAGGGCAGGGGAGCAGTACTTC,CASSFPSGRAGEQYF
TRBD1,TRBJ2-7,-,TRBV27,TGTGCCAGCCGAAGGACAGGATCCTACGAGCAGTACTTC,CASRRTGSYEQYF
TRBD1,TRBJ1-5,few,TRBV28,TGTGCCAGCAGTTTTGGGGCCCGGGGACAGGGCCCCCAGCATTTT,CASSFGARGQGPQHF
-,TRBJ2-5,-,TRBV4-3,TGCGCCAGCAGCCAAGATCTGGGGCAACAAGAGACCCAGTACTTC,CASSQDLGQQETQYF
-,TRBJ1-1,-,TRBV6-5,TGTGCCAGCAGTCTCCCAGTGAACACTGAAGCTTTCTTT,CASSLPVNTEAFF
-,TRBJ2-7,-,TRBV4-2,TGTGCCAGCAGCTTCTCTGTGAGTAGGGCCTACGAGCAGTACTTC,CASSFSVSRAYEQYF
-,TRBJ2-3,-,TRBV18,TGTGCCAGCTCACCACCTAGGGCCACAACAGATACGCAGTATTTT,CASSPPRATTDTQYF
-,TRBJ1-2,-,TRBV5-6,TGTGCCAGCAGCCCCGGCCGGGGCTATGGCTACACCTTC,CASSPGRGYGYTF
-,TRBJ2-4,-,TRBV19,TGTGCCAGTAGTATAGTTGGGCAGGGGAACATTCAGTACTTC,CASSIVGQGNIQYF
-,TRBJ1-1,few,TRBV5-1,TGCGCCAGCAGCTTGGCGGCGGTAACTGAAGCTTTCTTT,CASSLAAVTEAFF
-,TRBJ1-1,few,TRBV7-2,TGTGCCAGCAGCTTAGGGGGTATTGAAGCTTTCTTT,CASSLGGIEAFF
-,TRBJ2-7,-,TRBV19,TGTGCCAGTTCGGACAAGACCTACGAGCAGTACTTC,CASSDKTYEQYF
-,TRBJ2-7,-,TRBV20-1,TGCAGTGCTCGCTATACGGAGCAGTACTTC,CSARYTEQYF
-,TRBJ2-1,-,TRBV6-6,TGTGCCAGCACCTTGGGCTCCTACAATGAGCAGTTCTTC,CASTLGSYNEQFF
TRBD2,TRBJ2-7,-,TRBV6-6,TGTGCCAGCAGTTACTTCCGGGAGGGCCCGTCCGAGCAGTACTTC,CASSYFREGPSEQYF
-,TRBJ2-1,few,TRBV7-8,TGTGCCAGCAGCTTTTCAGCGTCGGATGAGCAGTTCTTC,CASSFSASDEQFF
TRBD2,TRBJ2-1,few,TRBV11-1,TGTGCCAGCAGCGAGAGACTAGCGGGACCCTACAATGAGCAGTTCTTC,CASSERLAGPYNEQFF